This entry lists 11 T cell receptor beta chains sequenced from one sample in a study of blood T cells in healthy people across ages. With a J-beta primer mix and a sample-barcoded 5' primer, a second PCR ran about 7 to 12 cycles. TCRdb re-called the 5' RACE reads with MiXCR, one entry per CDR3 protein. The profile shows approximately 940,000 distinct CDR3 sequences, roughly 43% of them singletons. The specimen sequenced was blood. Source of these receptors: a man aged 25-40 years in good health.

V gene TRBV9 combines with J gene TRBJ1-1; unclear D gene. The CDR3 sequence is 16 residues long. Per germline, CDR1 SGDLS and CDR2 YYNGEE. V lost 2 bases and J lost 0, with 14 bases in between. CDR3 in DNA: TGTGCCAGCAGCGTTTCCCCTCGGCGAATGAACACTGAAGCTTTCTTT. Translated: CASSVSPRRMNTEAFF.

The chain joins TRBV4-2 to TRBJ2-5, with TRBD2 identical over 10 bases. V shed 0 bases and J 1 base; nucleotides not matched to a gene: 14. Germline CDR1 is LGHNA and CDR2 is YNFKEQ. This CDR3 spans 20 amino acids. Written as DNA, the CDR3 is TGTGCCAGCAGCCAAGATTGGGTAGCTAGCGGGGGCTCTACCCAAGAGACCCAGTACTTC. Protein sequence: CASSQDWVASGGSTQETQYF.

V gene TRBV27 combines with J gene TRBJ2-5, with 8 bases lining up with TRBD2. Germline CDR1 MNHEY, CDR2 SMNVEV (reference sequence). CDR3 length equals 17 residues. The junction had 19 bases not matched to a gene; V was cut back by 2 bases and J by 11 bases. CDR3 residues: CASSLAPSGGVPNEQYF. As DNA, the CDR3 is TGTGCCAGCAGTTTAGCCCCCTCCGGGGGGGTTCCCAATGAGCAGTACTTC.

This clonotype was found a few times. The genes are TRBV12-3 or TRBV12-4 and TRBJ1-6; no reliable D call. The germline V and J ends were trimmed by 8 bases and 6 bases, with 5 bases remaining between them. The CDR3 length is 11 residues. CDR3 residues: CASRRNSPLHF. CDR3 nucleotides: TGTGCCAGCCGGCGTAATTCACCCCTCCACTTT.

This clonotype has a handful of counts. The chain couples TRBV7-2 to TRBJ1-2; maybe TRBD1 (6 bases). CDR1 is SGHTA, CDR2 FQGNSA, per germline. V lost 5 bases and J 6 bases, leaving 22 bases between the germline ends. The CDR3 is 16 amino acids. As DNA, the CDR3 is TGTGCCAGCAGCCCAAGAGGGGGGACACAAGAAAATGGCTACACCTTC. This codes for CASSPRGGTQENGYTF.

This clonotype was detected a few times. The chain couples TRBV20-1 to TRBJ2-7, with 7 bases lining up with TRBD1. The CDR3 has 13 amino acids. V dropped 6 bases and J dropped 5; count of bases not matched to a gene: 10. In germline, CDR1 is DFQATT, CDR2 SNEGSKA (reference sequence). The DNA for the CDR3 is TGCAGTGCCCGGGACAGTATTGTCCACGAGCAGTACTTC. This translates into CSARDSIVHEQYF.

This sequence joins TRBV4-2 and TRBJ2-7; D is uncertain. Germline lookup yields CDR1 LGHNA and CDR2 YNFKEQ. There are 14 residues in the CDR3. Trimming removed 1 base from V and 7 bases from J, with 14 bases in between. CDR3 protein: CASSQGARTEEQYF. The CDR3 DNA reads as TGTGCCAGCAGCCAAGGGGCGAGGACGGAGGAGCAGTACTTC.

This clonotype was observed at least ten times. The chain joins TRBV2 to TRBJ1-6; 8 nucleotides match TRBD1. The V segment lost 8 bases and the J segment 10 bases; nucleotides outside the gene matches: 10. The CDR3 has 14 residues. Germline CDR1 and CDR2: SNHLY and FYNNEI. DNA for the CDR3: TGTGCCAGCGGAGGGAGGACAGGGAACTCACCCCTCCACTTT. Translated, it gives CASGGRTGNSPLHF.

This clonotype turned up a few times. V is TRBV4-3 and J is TRBJ1-2; D is uncertain. V was shortened by 0 bases and J by 8 bases, with 10 bases between the two germline ends. The CDR3 runs 13 residues. Germline V gene lookup returns CDR1 LGHNA and CDR2 YSLEER. The CDR3 reads CASSQEGLRGYTF. CDR3 DNA sequence: TGCGCCAGCAGCCAAGAGGGCCTCAGGGGCTACACCTTC.

The chain combines TRBV24-1 with TRBJ2-5; D is tentatively TRBD1 or TRBD2 (5 bases each). Deletions cut 4 bases from V and 5 bases from J, with 7 bases between. There are 12 residues in the CDR3. Per the germline V gene, CDR1 is KGHDR and CDR2 is SFDVKD. The CDR3 DNA is TGTGCCACCAGTGAATGGGGGGAGACCCAGTACTTC. This sequence encodes CATSEWGETQYF.

At least ten counts were recorded for this clonotype. The chain has TRBV7-2 and TRBJ2-3; D gene ambiguous. V gave up 6 bases and J gave up 1 base, with 11 bases separating them. CDR3 size: 14 residues. The germline gives CDR1 SGHTA, CDR2 FQGNSA. The CDR3 region has the DNA TGTGCCAGCAGTGACCAGTCGGGCACAGATACGCAGTATTTT. This encodes CASSDQSGTDTQYF.